These T cell receptor beta chains were read from a single sample in a study of read filtering for tumor transcriptome and immune sequencing. TCRdb reprocessed the reads with MiXCR, giving one entry per CDR3 protein. The sample yields some 38,000 distinct CDR3 sequences, roughly an eighth seen once. Sequencing was carried out using a population of CD138-negative cells sorted from bone marrow. These receptors all come from a donor aged 40 or over with multiple myeloma. CDR3s leave out the opening cysteine and the closing phenylalanine or tryptophan.

v_gene | CDR3aa
TRBV28 | ASRRTGLAEQF
TRBV28 | ASSLDGRKGIRGTYEQY
TRBV7-3 | ASSPGLALSTDTQY
TRBV27 | ASRVRGQGTYEQY
TRBV11-2 | ASSFEQSYGYT
TRBV29-1 | SVSGPTGELF
TRBV5-4 | ASSLEWGTGSSYNSPLH
TRBV10-1 | ASSESGGTIRN
TRBV12-3/TRBV12-4 | ASSAQGYTEAF
TRBV5-1 | ASSTGPQDTQY
TRBV13 | ASSGSGQAYEQY
TRBV2 | ASSERGLGTNGPT
TRBV2 | ASRPRQGANNEQF
TRBV29-1 | SVEASAGPTGEQF
TRBV11-2 | ASSLAQYSYEQY
TRBV7-9 | ASTLTGGSEKLF
TRBV18 | ASSPDTAEAF
TRBV4-1 | ASSQESYYQPQH
TRBV5-1 | ASSWVPGQGSGYT
TRBV11-1 | ASSSGGPYNEQF
TRBV6-5 | ASRQGNSGNTIY
TRBV18 | ASSIAGGHQETQY
TRBV7-6 | ASSPGLAGAREQY
TRBV7-2 | ASNIRGLNQPQH
TRBV20-1 | SARDLDATSTDTQY
TRBV6-6 | ASSYGQMNTEAF
TRBV27 | ASSLWRQGGYEQY
TRBV5-1 | ASSRQGRNSPLH
TRBV15 | ATSRDYIDEQF
TRBV6-2/TRBV6-3 | ASLPRLGSGDNEQF
TRBV12-3/TRBV12-4 | ASRGQLNYGYT
TRBV10-2 | ASEDLSYEQY
TRBV20-1 | SAVTSGGVTDTQY
TRBV7-8 | ASSLARQGNTEAF
TRBV29-1 | SASKTPGFEQY
TRBV9 | ASSATGKLEKLF
TRBV25-1 | ASREDRPQKLF
TRBV9 | ASSGRSGSSSYNEQF
TRBV7-9 | ASSPPGTSDTQY
TRBV19 | AGSVGTGREETQY
TRBV27 | ASRDTGTGGVYGYT
TRBV5-1 | ASSLGGYNEQF
TRBV2 | ASSEGIYSNQPQH
TRBV20-1 | SAEERPNTEAF
TRBV12-3/TRBV12-4 | ASSSLVNTEAF
TRBV24-1 | ATSAPQQGGNYGYT
TRBV5-1 | ASSLLGQDYQPQH
TRBV9 | ASSPRQGLVNSYEQY
TRBV19 | ASSVDGQETQC
TRBV5-5 | ASAPGSNSKQPQH
TRBV6-1 | ASDREVNQPQH
TRBV6-5 | ASSYSGTGHNQPQH
TRBV29-1 | SGGPGNTGELF
TRBV5-6 | ASSLFTGLDNEQF
TRBV6-6 | ASSPGGVRAF
TRBV28 | ASSHYSGPNTGELF
TRBV20-1 | SASSEWTEAF
TRBV20-1 | SARRGKGNQPQH
TRBV5-4 | ASSRQIQETQY
TRBV11-2 | ASSQRPGEQETQY